This T cell receptor beta chain was sequenced for a study of cytomegalovirus exposure and HLA in healthy donors. General study points: Associated with cytomegalovirus, according to the listing, were 164 TCR beta chains.

TCRdb's copy holds only in-frame clones and misses some; the assay was immunoSEQ multiplex PCR. The data hold roughly 71,000 clones, with 94% observed a single time. In regard to this clone: As yet, its antigen is unknown.

The sequence was collected from a woman aged 18-30 years in good health and CMV-seronegative. Sequences were obtained from PBMCs.

CDR3 protein: CASSISGISYGYTF. CDR3 DNA: TGTGCCAGTAGTATATCCGGGATAAGCTATGGCTACACCTTC. The V gene is TRBV19, the J gene TRBJ1-2; D gene uncertain. Germline V lookup: CDR1 LNHDA, CDR2 SQIVND (reference sequence). V lost 2 bases to trimming and J lost 4 bases, with 11 bases between them. This CDR3 contains 14 residues.